Listed here are 30 T cell receptor beta chains from one sample, sequenced in a study of PD-L1 blockade in urothelial cancer. The time point here: pretreatment peripheral blood. Some clones are missing from TCRdb's copy, which holds only in-frame ones; the method was immunoSEQ multiplex PCR. The sample lists approximately 90,000 clones, around 85% occurring once. The source material was PBMCs, sampled around atezolizumab (anti-PD-L1) treatment. These receptors were collected from a man aged 55-75 years with urothelial cancer.

The table lists this clone with a count of one. CDR3 sequence: CAISSKETQYF. The CDR3 region has the DNA TGTGCCATCAGTTCAAAAGAGACCCAGTACTTC. V gene TRBV10-3 combines with J gene TRBJ2-5; D is ambiguous. V was trimmed by 5 bases and J by 3 bases, leaving 4 bases between them. This CDR3 has 11 amino acids. Germline CDR1 reads ENHRY; CDR2 reads SYGVKD.

V is TRBV5-1 and J is TRBJ2-3; perhaps TRBD1 as D (6 bases). With 5 bases removed from V and 6 bases from J, the gap between germline ends came to 16 bases. From germline, CDR1 is SGHRS and CDR2 YFSETQ. There are 14 residues in the CDR3. The CDR3 nucleotides read TGCGCCAGCAGAATTGAGGGGGAGTATGATACGCAGTATTTT. This encodes CASRIEGEYDTQYF.

The rearrangement links TRBV27 to TRBJ2-7; 13 nucleotides align to TRBD2. The CDR3 extends over 14 amino acids. CDR1 is MNHEY and CDR2 is SMNVEV in the germline V gene (reference sequence). The junction had 9 bases not matched to a gene; V was cut back by 3 bases and J by 13 bases. This chain's CDR3 is CASSFTSGGGGQYF. The CDR3 DNA reads as TGTGCCAGCAGTTTCACTAGCGGGGGGGGCGGTCAATACTTC.

The V call is TRBV7-3, the J call TRBJ1-1; unclear D gene. The V and J ends lost 3 bases and 1 base respectively, with 6 bases between them. The CDR3 has 13 residues. Germline CDR1 SGHTA, CDR2 FQGTGA. The CDR3 coding sequence is TGTGCCAGCAGCTTTACATCGAACACTGAAGCTTTCTTT. Its protein is CASSFTSNTEAFF.

This chain connects TRBV11-3 to TRBJ2-2; 9 bases are a match to TRBD1. The junction had 13 bases not matched to a gene; V was cut back by 4 bases and J by 4 bases. This CDR3 region has 18 residues. Germline-derived CDR1 and CDR2 are SGHNT and YENEEA. CDR3 in DNA: TGTGCCAGCAGCTCAGGCCGGGACAGGGTTCTGGGCACCGGGGAGCTGTTTTTT. Its translation is CASSSGRDRVLGTGELFF.

This clone was counted once. CDR3 residues: CASSLLRVGTGTDTQYF. The CDR3 DNA reads as TGTGCCAGCAGCTTGTTAAGGGTCGGGACAGGCACAGATACGCAGTATTTT. This chain connects TRBV5-4 to TRBJ2-3; TRBD1 aligns across 7 bases. The CDR3 extends over 17 amino acids. Looked up from germline, CDR1 is SGHNT and CDR2 is YYREEE (reference sequence). J gave up 1 base and V 1 base, and 9 bases lay outside the gene matches.

The chain uses TRBV27 and TRBJ2-3, with TRBD2 matching 9 bases. V lost 0 bases, J lost 3 bases, and 4 bases stayed unmatched. The CDR3 sequence is 16 residues long. Germline-derived CDR1 and CDR2 are MNHEY and SMNVEV (reference sequence). The CDR3 here is CASSLSLAGVTDTQYF. CDR3 DNA: TGTGCCAGCAGTTTATCGTTAGCGGGAGTAACAGATACGCAGTATTTT.

The V call is TRBV6-6, the J call TRBJ2-5, with 7 bases that match TRBD1. V shed 1 base, J shed 2 bases, and the junction held 4 bases outside the gene matches. The CDR3 length is 15 residues. Per germline, CDR1 MNHNY and CDR2 SVGAGI (reference sequence). CDR3 in amino acids: CASSYWRRGQETQYF. CDR3 coding DNA: TGTGCCAGCAGTTACTGGCGCAGGGGGCAAGAGACCCAGTACTTC.

The chain has TRBV7-2 and TRBJ2-7; D is possibly TRBD1 (6 bases). The CDR3 runs to 15 residues. Germline V gene sequence: CDR1 SGHTA, CDR2 FQGNSA. V lost 5 bases and J 4 bases, leaving 18 bases between the germline ends. The CDR3 protein is CASSRAAGAVYEQYF. The DNA for the CDR3 is TGTGCCAGCAGCCGGGCGGCAGGGGCGGTTTACGAGCAGTACTTC.

V and J are TRBV9 and TRBJ2-1, with a possible D match to TRBD2 (7 bases). Germline V lookup: CDR1 SGDLS, CDR2 YYNGEE. Deletions cut 4 bases from V and 4 bases from J, with 15 bases between. This CDR3 has 15 residues. The CDR3 loop reads CASSTTGGGYNEQFF. CDR3 sequence (DNA): TGTGCCAGCAGCACCACGGGGGGCGGGTACAATGAGCAGTTCTTC. Complete variable domain (other parts from reference TRBV9 and TRBJ2-1): DSGVTQTPKHLITATGQRVTLRCSPRSGDLSVYWYQQSLDQGLQFLIQYYNGEERAKGNILERFSAQQFPDLHSELNLSSLELGDSALYFCASSTTGGGYNEQFFGPGTRLTVL.

This rearrangement joins TRBV5-5 to TRBJ2-7; 8 nucleotides match TRBD1. The J segment lost 7 bases and the V segment lost 2 bases, leaving 8 bases of the junction unmatched. The CDR3 totals 14 residues. The germline gives CDR1 SGHKS, CDR2 YYEKEE (reference sequence). CDR3 residues: CASSLTGQGREQYF. The CDR3 DNA reads TGTGCCAGCAGCTTAACAGGACAGGGAAGAGAGCAGTACTTC.

This rearrangement joins TRBV19 to TRBJ2-2; 7 bases map to TRBD2. The CDR3 is 16 residues long. The J segment lost 5 bases and the V segment lost 3 bases, leaving 9 bases of the junction unmatched. From germline, CDR1 is LNHDA and CDR2 SQIVND (reference sequence). The CDR3 DNA follows: TGTGCCAGTAGTATGCGGGGGAACAAATTGACCGGGGAGCTGTTTTTT. Amino acids: CASSMRGNKLTGELFF.

The chain has TRBV5-1 and TRBJ1-4; TRBD1 matches 9 bases. V trimming: 0 bases; J trimming: 6 bases; junction bases outside the gene matches: 3. The CDR3 totals 15 residues. The germline V gene encodes CDR1 SGHRS and CDR2 YFSETQ. CDR3 coding DNA: TGCGCCAGCAGCTTGGAGGGACAGGGAGATGAAAAACTGTTTTTT. Translating gives CASSLEGQGDEKLFF.

V is TRBV2 and J is TRBJ2-7; tentative D call: TRBD1 (5 bases). CDR3 length: 12 residues. V was cut by 6 bases and J by 3 bases, with 9 bases left in between. The V gene's germline CDR1 is SNHLY and CDR2 FYNNEI. CDR3 loop: CASRLDSYEQYF. The CDR3 DNA is TGTGCCAGCAGGCTCGACAGCTACGAGCAGTACTTC. The entire variable domain, with the rest obtained from reference TRBV2 and TRBJ2-7, is as follows: EPEVTQTPSHQVTQMGQEVILRCVPISNHLYFYWYRQILGQKVEFLVSFYNNEISEKSEIFDDQFSVERPDGSNFTLKIRSTKLEDSAMYFCASRLDSYEQYFGPGTRLTVT.

The chain combines TRBV19 with TRBJ2-7; D perhaps matches TRBD1 (5 bases). The CDR3 has 13 residues. Germline V gene lookup returns CDR1 LNHDA and CDR2 SQIVND (reference sequence). V was trimmed by 6 bases and J by 5 bases, leaving 14 bases between them. Here the CDR3 DNA reads TGTGCCAGTAGAGGGGTTTCGGGTAACGAGCAGTACTTC. As protein: CASRGVSGNEQYF.

This chain connects TRBV19 to TRBJ1-5, with a tentative D call TRBD1 (6 bases). Germline V gene data show CDR1 as LNHDA and CDR2 as SQIVND (reference sequence). The CDR3 is made up of 16 amino acids. The germline V and J ends were trimmed by 6 bases and 11 bases, with 26 bases remaining between them. CDR3 nucleotide sequence: TGTGCCAGTAGCTCTGGAAGCGACAGGCCCTACGGGGCCCAGCATTTT. Encoded protein: CASSSGSDRPYGAQHF.

The chain combines TRBV27 with TRBJ2-7, with D maybe TRBD1 (5 bases). CDR1 is MNHEY, CDR2 SMNVEV, per germline (reference sequence). V lost 2 bases, J lost 2 bases, and 13 bases lay in between. The CDR3 is 15 residues long. In nucleotides, the CDR3 is TGTGCCAGCAGTTTAGGGGCAAGGCCCCCCTACGAGCAGTACTTC. Residues: CASSLGARPPYEQYF.

This sequence joins TRBV30 and TRBJ2-7; TRBD1 aligns across 10 bases. J gave up 0 bases and V 5 bases, and 7 bases lay outside the gene matches. This CDR3 spans 15 amino acids. Germline V gene lookup returns CDR1 GTSNPN and CDR2 SVGIG (reference sequence). The CDR3 here is CAWGTGQGFSYEQYF. In DNA, the CDR3 is TGTGCCTGGGGCACGGGACAGGGGTTCTCCTACGAGCAGTACTTC.

V is TRBV30 and J is TRBJ2-7; 9 nucleotides agree with TRBD1. The CDR3 runs to 14 residues. CDR1 is GTSNPN, CDR2 SVGIG, per germline (reference sequence). J was trimmed by 4 bases and V by 2 bases; bases with no gene match: 6. The CDR3 DNA sequence: TGTGCCTGGAGTCGCGGACAGGGGCCTTACGAGCAGTACTTC. Translation: CAWSRGQGPYEQYF. The full variable domain, rest sourced from reference TRBV30 and TRBJ2-7, is SQTIHQWPATLVQPVGSPLSLECTVEGTSNPNLYWYRQAAGRGLQLLFYSVGIGQISSEVPQNLSASRPQDRQFILSSKKLLLSDSGFYLCAWSRGQGPYEQYFGPGTRLTVT.

The chain employs TRBV30 and TRBJ1-1; TRBD1 might be the D (5 bases). Deletions cut 2 bases from V and 1 base from J, with 11 bases between. Per the germline V gene, CDR1 is GTSNPN and CDR2 is SVGIG (reference sequence). The CDR3 is made up of 14 amino acids. CDR3 coding DNA: TGTGCCTGGAGTAGGGGCAGGGAGAACACTGAAGCTTTCTTT. This sequence encodes CAWSRGRENTEAFF.

This rearrangement joins TRBV11-3 to TRBJ1-2; D possibly corresponds to TRBD1 (6 bases). Per the germline V gene, CDR1 is SGHNT and CDR2 is YENEEA. The CDR3 covers 14 residues. Between the trimmed V and J ends, which lost 2 bases and 2 bases, there was a span of 9 bases. As DNA, the CDR3 is TGTGCCAGCAGCTTAAGACAGGCGAACTATGGCTACACCTTC. The encoded protein is CASSLRQANYGYTF.

This clone has just a few counts. The J gene is TRBJ1-2, the V gene TRBV29-1, with D tentatively TRBD1 (6 bases). Trimming removed 3 bases from V and 7 bases from J, with 15 bases in between. The CDR3 length is 13 residues. Per germline, CDR1 SQVTM and CDR2 ANQGSEA. CDR3 loop: CSVDSGGAAGYTF. DNA of the CDR3: TGCAGCGTTGACTCGGGGGGCGCGGCTGGCTACACCTTC.

This chain links TRBV9 with TRBJ1-2, with a tentative D call TRBD1 (6 bases). This CDR3 has 15 residues. The germline V gene has CDR1 SGDLS and CDR2 YYNGEE. The V end was cut by 2 bases, the J end by 6 bases, with 17 bases between. CDR3 sequence: CASSVLTTGANGYTF. CDR3 nucleotide sequence: TGTGCCAGCAGCGTTCTTACGACAGGTGCAAATGGCTACACCTTC.

This rearrangement joins TRBV4-2 to TRBJ2-2; D unresolved. V gave up 0 bases and J gave up 3 bases, with 11 bases separating them. Per germline, CDR1 LGHNA and CDR2 YNFKEQ. The CDR3 contains 16 residues. The CDR3 here is CASSQETLVDTGELFF. The DNA for the CDR3 is TGTGCCAGCAGCCAAGAAACGCTAGTGGACACCGGGGAGCTGTTTTTT.

In DNA form, the CDR3 reads TGTGCCAGCAGCCCTACAGGGAGCTATGGCGGGGAGCTGTTTTTT. Residues: CASSPTGSYGGELFF. V and J are TRBV7-2 and TRBJ2-2; tentatively, D is TRBD1 (6 bases). Deletions cut 5 bases from V and 7 bases from J, with 17 bases between. Germline V gene lookup returns CDR1 SGHTA and CDR2 FQGNSA. This CDR3 has 15 residues.

The chain combines TRBV7-9 with TRBJ1-2, with no clear D. Germline loops: CDR1 SEHNR, CDR2 FQNEAQ (reference sequence). This CDR3 comprises 14 residues. Trimming stripped 3 bases from V and 7 bases from J, with 15 bases between. The CDR3, as DNA: TGTGCCAGCAGCTTTCGGCAAAACTACGGTGGCTACACCTTC. Protein product: CASSFRQNYGGYTF.

The DNA of the CDR3 is TGTGCCAGCAGCTTGGGAGCATACAATGAGCAGTTCTTC. It translates to CASSLGAYNEQFF. The V and J genes are TRBV7-6 and TRBJ2-1, with D tentatively TRBD2 (5 bases). Trimming left V 3 bases short and J 4 bases short, with 7 bases between. Germline loops: CDR1 SGHVS, CDR2 FNYEAQ. This CDR3 is 13 amino acids long.

The rearrangement uses TRBV27 and TRBJ2-5; 12 positions match TRBD2. Germline CDR1 is MNHEY and CDR2 is SMNVEV (reference sequence). V lost 8 bases, J lost 1 base, and 11 bases stayed unmatched. This CDR3 is built from 17 residues. CDR3: CASSRGLAGRLQETQYF. The CDR3 region has the DNA TGTGCCAGCTCTCGAGGACTAGCGGGACGCCTCCAAGAGACCCAGTACTTC.

The chain is built from TRBV27 and TRBJ2-1; TRBD2 agrees at 10 bases. In germline, CDR1 is MNHEY, CDR2 SMNVEV (reference sequence). The ends lost 3 bases at V and 1 base at J; junction bases unmatched: 15. CDR3 length: 20 amino acids. The chain's CDR3 is CASSFRVPSGSLVSYNEQFF. In DNA, the CDR3 is TGTGCCAGCAGTTTCCGGGTCCCTAGCGGGAGTCTAGTATCCTACAATGAGCAGTTCTTC.

The rearrangement joins TRBV6-1 to TRBJ2-7; maybe TRBD1 (5 bases). Germline CDR1 and CDR2: MNHNS and SASEGT. Trimming cost V 3 bases and J 6 bases, with 12 bases left between them. The CDR3 consists of 13 residues. CDR3 amino acids: CASSEARVGEQYF. The CDR3 coding sequence is TGTGCCAGCAGTGAGGCCAGGGTAGGCGAGCAGTACTTC.